There are many counts of the clone carrying this TCR beta chain. Libraries of TCR beta came from iRepertoire HTBI primers plus Arm-PCR of CDR3 regions. MiXCR was run by TCRdb on the multiplex PCR reads, yielding one entry per CDR3 protein. The sample holds 400,000 to 650,000 distinct CDR3 sequences; more than 15% are singletons and the top ten take 20% to 30%. The V gene lost 2 bases and the J gene lost 4 bases, with 7 bases spanning the gap. The length of the CDR3 is 13 residues. In germline, CDR1 is MNHEY, CDR2 SVGEGT. This sample is drawn from a study of regulatory T cells in long-lasting Graves disease. Indicated time point: newly diagnosed GD, antithyroid drugs for less than 3 months. Isolated PBMC RNA provided the starting material for the TCR library. This sample also appeared in a second study, on T cells in Graves' hyperthyroidism and ophthalmopathy.

The chain couples TRBV6-2 or TRBV6-3 to TRBJ2-3; D not resolved. The sequence came from a woman aged 35-65 years with Graves disease. Material: peripheral blood mononuclear cells (PBMCs), obtained at new diagnosis, from a patient treated with antithyroid drugs. CDR3 nucleotides: TGTGCCAGCAGTTACCCGGCCTCAGATACGCAGTATTTT. This codes for CASSYPASDTQYF.